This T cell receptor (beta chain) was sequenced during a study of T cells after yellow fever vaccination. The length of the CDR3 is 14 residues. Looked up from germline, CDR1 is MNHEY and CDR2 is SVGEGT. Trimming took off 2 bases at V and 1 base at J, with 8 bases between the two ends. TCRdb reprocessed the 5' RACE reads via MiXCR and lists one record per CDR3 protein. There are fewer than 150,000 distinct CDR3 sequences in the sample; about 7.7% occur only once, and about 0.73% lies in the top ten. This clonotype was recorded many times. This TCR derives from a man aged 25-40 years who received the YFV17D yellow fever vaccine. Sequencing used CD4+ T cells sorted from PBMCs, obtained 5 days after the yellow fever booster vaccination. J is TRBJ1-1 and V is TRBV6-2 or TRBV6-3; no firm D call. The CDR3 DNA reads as TGTGCCAGCAGTTACCTTCGGGGGAACACTGAAGCTTTCTTT. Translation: CASSYLRGNTEAFF.